The next 28 T cell receptor beta chains were all read from a single sample in a study of cytomegalovirus exposure and HLA in healthy donors (dated by TCRdb to between 2016 and 2019). Receptors were amplified or captured by the immunoSEQ multiplex PCR assay. For the multiplex PCR, a mixture combining 60 forward primers for TCR Vbeta segments and 13 reverse primers for TCR Jbeta segments was used. Imported from immuneACCESS, the table was reduced by TCRdb to in-frame sequences with V and J called. These copies leave out some clones; in studies compared against another copy, an unresolved V gene accounts for under half, and the cause of the remainder is not known. Across this sample there are around 200,000 clones, with 80% to 90% seen only once. Together, the top ten hold around 1% of the sample. The sequencing input was PBMCs. The receptors derive from a young woman in good health and CMV-seronegative.

J is TRBJ2-2 and V is TRBV7-3; TRBD1 agrees at 7 bases. The V gene's germline CDR1 is SGHTA and CDR2 FQGTGA. V lost 4 bases and J lost 4; bases outside the gene matches: 6. CDR3 length: 15 amino acids. In DNA form, the CDR3 reads TGTGCCAGCAGCTCTCAGGGGGTGAGCACCGGGGAGCTGTTTTTT. This encodes CASSSQGVSTGELFF.

The rearrangement links TRBV9 to TRBJ2-1; 9 bases are a match to TRBD2. Trimming removed 4 bases from V and 8 bases from J; junction bases left unmatched: 10. The CDR3 is made up of 15 amino acids. Germline values: CDR1 SGDLS, CDR2 YYNGEE. The CDR3 DNA reads as TGTGCCAGCAGCCCCTATTCCGGGACTAGCTATGAGCAGTTCTTC. It specifies CASSPYSGTSYEQFF.

The V gene is TRBV27, the J gene TRBJ2-5; D may be TRBD2 (5 bases). The J call is doubtful: the DNA matches TRBJ2-7 better. The CDR3 runs to 17 residues. Germline V CDR1 and CDR2: MNHEY, SMNVEV (reference sequence). In nucleotides, the CDR3 is TGTGCCAGCAGTCCATCCCTCGGGATGGGCCCTAACTACGAGCAGTACTTC. It codes for CASSPSLGMGPNYEQYF.

The chain employs TRBV6-5 and TRBJ2-4; D ambiguous. Trimming left V 1 base short and J 0 bases short, with 10 bases between. The CDR3 contains 16 residues. Germline values: CDR1 MNHEY, CDR2 SVGAGI. CDR3 nucleotide sequence: TGTGCCAGCAGTTACTTGGCATCCCTAGCCAAAAACATTCAGTACTTC. It is translated as CASSYLASLAKNIQYF.

This chain uses TRBV6-1 with TRBJ2-7; maybe TRBD1 (6 bases). The CDR3 length is 14 residues. Trimming pared 3 bases from V and 0 bases from J, leaving 9 bases between. Germline V gene lookup returns CDR1 MNHNS and CDR2 SASEGT. CDR3 DNA sequence: TGTGCCAGCAGTGAGGCAGGGGACTCCTACGAGCAGTACTTC. Its protein product is CASSEAGDSYEQYF.

V gene TRBV19 combines with J gene TRBJ2-5; D call uncertain. The CDR3 has 14 amino acids. With 4 bases removed from V and 5 bases from J, the gap between germline ends came to 14 bases. Germline V gives CDR1 LNHDA, CDR2 SQIVND (reference sequence). The CDR3 sequence is CASSTSPVAETQYF. The DNA of the CDR3 is TGTGCCAGTAGTACCTCCCCCGTCGCGGAGACCCAGTACTTC.

The gene calls are TRBV13 and TRBJ2-1; D may be TRBD2 (6 bases). The CDR3 covers 16 residues. CDR1 is PRHDT, CDR2 FYEKMQ, per germline (reference sequence). V gave up 1 base and J gave up 4 bases, with 14 bases separating them. This CDR3 is CASSLVGGDVYNEQFF. The CDR3 nucleotides are TGTGCCAGCAGCTTAGTTGGCGGGGATGTGTACAATGAGCAGTTCTTC.

The V and J genes are TRBV6-1 and TRBJ1-1; no clear D gene. This CDR3 spans 15 amino acids. The V gene's germline CDR1 is MNHNS and CDR2 SASEGT. Trimming stripped 6 bases from V and 0 bases from J, with 14 bases between. The CDR3 nucleotides are TGTGCCAGCAGCCCAAGCCAGCGGATGAACACTGAAGCTTTCTTT. Protein product: CASSPSQRMNTEAFF.

This chain joins TRBV9 and TRBJ2-7; 9 bases line up with TRBD2. The CDR3 totals 17 residues. Germline-derived CDR1 and CDR2 are SGDLS and YYNGEE. The ends lost 1 base at V and 5 bases at J; junction bases unmatched: 13. The CDR3 sequence: CASSVMAGGPIVHEQYF. The DNA for the CDR3 is TGTGCCAGCAGCGTAATGGCGGGAGGGCCAATTGTCCACGAGCAGTACTTC. Supplemented by reference TRBV9 and TRBJ2-7, the full variable domain reads DSGVTQTPKHLITATGQRVTLRCSPRSGDLSVYWYQQSLDQGLQFLIQYYNGEERAKGNILERFSAQQFPDLHSELNLSSLELGDSALYFCASSVMAGGPIVHEQYFGPGTRLTVT.

The V and J genes are TRBV2 and TRBJ2-5, with D maybe TRBD2 (6 bases). This CDR3 spans 14 amino acids. V was pared by 5 bases and J by 1 base, with 11 bases between. Per germline, CDR1 SNHLY and CDR2 FYNNEI. CDR3 loop: CASSLETSQETQYF. The CDR3 DNA is TGTGCCAGCAGTCTTGAGACTAGCCAAGAGACCCAGTACTTC.

This clone was seen only once. The rearrangement joins TRBV10-1 to TRBJ2-1, with 8 bases identical to TRBD1. The CDR3 spans 16 residues. The trim removed 7 bases at V and 3 bases at J, leaving 11 bases unmatched. Germline V CDR1 and CDR2: WNHNN, SYGVQD (reference sequence). This CDR3 reads CASTRWGTGGYNEQFF. The CDR3, as DNA: TGCGCCAGCACCCGGTGGGGGACAGGAGGCTACAATGAGCAGTTCTTC.

The chain has TRBV4-2 and TRBJ2-3; 12 bases agree with TRBD2. Germline V gene data show CDR1 as LGHNA and CDR2 as YNFKEQ. Unmatched junction bases numbered 14, after V lost 1 base and J lost 6 bases. The CDR3 loop spans 19 amino acids. The DNA for the CDR3 is TGTGCCAGCAGCCAAGCGACTAGCGGGAGTATGGGGTACTCGGATACGCAGTATTTT. Residues: CASSQATSGSMGYSDTQYF.

This chain links TRBV7-6 with TRBJ1-4; D uncertain. The CDR3 covers 14 residues. Trimming shortened V by 5 bases and J by 11 bases, and 18 bases separated the two germline ends. CDR1 is SGHVS and CDR2 is FNYEAQ in the germline V gene. The CDR3 region has the DNA TGTGCCAGCAGCGTTGGGGAGGGAAGCGGGAAACTGTTTTTT. Protein: CASSVGEGSGKLFF. The full variable domain, with the rest looked up from reference TRBV7-6 and TRBJ1-4, is GAGVSQSPRYKVTKRGQDVALRCDPISGHVSLYWYRQALGQGPEFLTYFNYEAQQDKSGLPNDRFSAERPEGSISTLTIQRTEQRDSAMYRCASSVGEGSGKLFFGSGTQLSVL.

The chain carries TRBV4-3 and TRBJ2-5; 8 positions agree with TRBD1. This CDR3 contains 16 residues. Germline values: CDR1 LGHNA, CDR2 YSLEER. With V trimmed by 0 bases and J by 5 bases, 8 bases remained unmatched. For the CDR3, the DNA is TGCGCCAGCAGCCAAGATCTGGGCAGGGGGCGTGAGACCCAGTACTTC. This codes for CASSQDLGRGRETQYF.

The rearrangement joins TRBV4-1 to TRBJ2-3, with 8 bases aligning to TRBD2. V was pared by 2 bases and J by 0 bases, with 4 bases of the junction left unmatched. Germline V gene lookup returns CDR1 MGHRA and CDR2 YSYEKL. This CDR3 spans 16 amino acids. The CDR3 DNA reads as TGCGCCAGCAGCCAACTAATAGCGGGGAGCACAGATACGCAGTATTTT. Amino acids: CASSQLIAGSTDTQYF.

This rearrangement joins TRBV6-5 to TRBJ2-7, with D unresolved. The CDR3 runs to 15 residues. Per germline, CDR1 MNHEY and CDR2 SVGAGI. V was trimmed by 6 bases and J by 1 base, leaving 16 bases between them. The CDR3 spells CASSYAYQASYEQYF. In DNA, the CDR3 is TGTGCCAGCAGCTACGCTTATCAGGCTTCCTACGAGCAGTACTTC.

V gene TRBV19 combines with J gene TRBJ1-2; a weak D match, TRBD1 (6 bases). CDR1 LNHDA and CDR2 SQIVND come from the germline V gene (reference sequence). Between the trimmed V and J ends, which lost 10 bases and 0 bases, there was a span of 18 bases. The CDR3 totals 15 residues. As DNA, the CDR3 is TGTGCCATCACGGACGTGAGGGGGACTAACTATGGCTACACCTTC. Protein sequence: CAITDVRGTNYGYTF. The full variable domain, its missing parts supplied by reference TRBV19 and TRBJ1-2, is DGGITQSPKYLFRKEGQNVTLSCEQNLNHDAMYWYRQDPGQGLRLIYYSQIVNDFQKGDIAEGYSVSREKKESFPLTVTSAQKNPTAFYLCAITDVRGTNYGYTFGSGTRLTVV.

Comments on this clone: Its ends do not fully match the called genes, so a read error is possible. V gene TRBV5-1 combines with J gene TRBJ1-2; 7 positions match TRBD1. Germline CDR1 reads SGHRS; CDR2 reads YFSETQ. The CDR3 consists of 14 residues. CDR3 in amino acids: CASSPQGEDYVYTF. The CDR3 DNA follows: TGCGCCAGCAGCCCTCAGGGGGAGGACTATGTCTACACCTTC.

This clone was counted a single time. V is TRBV5-1 and J is TRBJ1-1, with D unresolved. The CDR3 is 13 amino acids. Trimming removed 4 bases from V and 2 bases from J, with 9 bases in between. In germline, CDR1 is SGHRS, CDR2 YFSETQ. CDR3 sequence reads: CASSRGDNTEAFF. As DNA, the CDR3 is TGCGCCAGCAGCCGTGGAGATAACACTGAAGCTTTCTTT.

In DNA form, the CDR3 reads TGCGCCAGCAAAAACGGGGGGTTTGCAGATACGCAGTATTTT. Translated, it gives CASKNGGFADTQYF. The rearrangement joins TRBV10-2 to TRBJ2-3; 7 nucleotides agree with TRBD2. CDR3 length equals 14 residues. With V trimmed by 7 bases and J by 4 bases, 8 bases remained unmatched. Germline CDR1 WSHSY, CDR2 SAAADI.

J is TRBJ2-2 and V is TRBV5-4, with 14 positions matching TRBD2. With 2 bases clipped from V and 1 base from J, the junction kept 4 bases outside the gene matches. This CDR3 has 18 residues. Per the germline V gene, CDR1 is SGHNT and CDR2 is YYREEE (reference sequence). CDR3 DNA sequence: TGTGCCAGCAGCTTCTCGGGACTAGCGGGGGAGAACACCGGGGAGCTGTTTTTT. Translated, it gives CASSFSGLAGENTGELFF.

Turning to this clone: Germline is not matched at one junction end, which may reflect a read error. V usage is TRBV30 and J usage is TRBJ2-3, with TRBD2 identical over 12 bases. Per the germline V gene, CDR1 is GTSNPN and CDR2 is SVGIG (reference sequence). The CDR3 is 13 residues long. CDR3 amino acids: CAWTNEGETSGRF. The CDR3 coding sequence is TGTGCCTGGACTAACGAGGGTGAAACTAGCGGGAGGTTT.

In the case of this clone: Other DNA sequences in the sample encode the same CDR3. The chain has TRBV5-1 and TRBJ2-5, with TRBD1 identical over 7 bases. The CDR3 consists of 13 residues. Germline V gene data show CDR1 as SGHRS and CDR2 as YFSETQ. V was pared by 4 bases and J by 3 bases, with 3 bases of the junction left unmatched. The CDR3 is CASSRQGEETQYF. The CDR3 nucleotides are TGCGCCAGCAGCAGACAGGGAGAAGAGACCCAGTACTTC.

V gene TRBV19 combines with J gene TRBJ2-1, with 12 nucleotides matching TRBD1. The V gene's germline CDR1 is LNHDA and CDR2 SQIVND (reference sequence). The CDR3 sequence is 14 residues long. The ends lost 8 bases at V and 9 bases at J; junction bases unmatched: 8. CDR3 sequence: CASGRDRGLSEQFF. In DNA form, the CDR3 reads TGTGCCAGTGGTCGGGACAGGGGGCTTTCTGAGCAGTTCTTC.

This chain connects TRBV2 to TRBJ2-7, with 8 bases aligning to TRBD2. The CDR3 runs to 14 residues. V was clipped by 6 bases and J by 3 bases; unmatched bases: 7. CDR1 SNHLY and CDR2 FYNNEI come from the germline V gene. CDR3 loop: CASRVAGQNYEQYF. The CDR3 DNA reads as TGTGCCAGCAGGGTAGCGGGGCAGAACTACGAGCAGTACTTC.

The genes are TRBV4-2 and TRBJ1-2, with a possible D match to TRBD1 (6 bases). The V gene lost 1 base and the J gene lost 0 bases, with 12 bases spanning the gap. CDR1 LGHNA and CDR2 YNFKEQ come from the germline V gene. The CDR3 covers 16 residues. DNA for the CDR3: TGTGCCAGCAGCCAAGCACAGGGACAAGCTAACTATGGCTACACCTTC. As protein: CASSQAQGQANYGYTF.

The rearrangement joins TRBV5-1 to TRBJ2-5; 7 bases are shared with TRBD2. The CDR3 has 15 residues. The V gene's germline CDR1 is SGHRS and CDR2 YFSETQ. Trimming at V came to 4 bases and at J to 3 bases, leaving 9 bases not matched to a gene. As DNA, the CDR3 is TGCGCCAGCAGCCAGAGCGGGGTGTGGGAAGAGACCCAGTACTTC. Encoded protein: CASSQSGVWEETQYF.

In DNA form, the CDR3 reads TGTGCCATTGGGGGGATCCGTCCGAAGCGGGATTACACCTTC. Translation: CAIGGIRPKRDYTF. The V gene is TRBV28, the J gene TRBJ1-2, with a tentative D call TRBD1 (5 bases). Trimming cost V 10 bases and J 11 bases, with 26 bases left between them. The germline gives CDR1 MDHEN, CDR2 SYDVKM. CDR3 length: 14 residues.